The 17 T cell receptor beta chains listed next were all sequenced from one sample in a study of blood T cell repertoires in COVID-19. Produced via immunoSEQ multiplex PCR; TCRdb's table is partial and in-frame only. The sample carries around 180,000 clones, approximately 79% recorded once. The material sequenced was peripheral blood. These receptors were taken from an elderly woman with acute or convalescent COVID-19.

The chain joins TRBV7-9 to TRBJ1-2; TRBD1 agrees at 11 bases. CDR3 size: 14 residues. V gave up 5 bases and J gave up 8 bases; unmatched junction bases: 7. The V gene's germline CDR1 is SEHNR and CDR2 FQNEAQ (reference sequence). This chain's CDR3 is CASSGGTGGQGYTF. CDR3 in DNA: TGTGCCAGCAGCGGTGGGACAGGGGGACAAGGCTACACCTTC.

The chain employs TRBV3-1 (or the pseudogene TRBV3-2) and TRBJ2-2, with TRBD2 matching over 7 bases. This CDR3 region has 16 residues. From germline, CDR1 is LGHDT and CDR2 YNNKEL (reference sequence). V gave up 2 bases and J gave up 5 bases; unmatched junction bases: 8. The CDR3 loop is CASSQSAGAWTGELFF. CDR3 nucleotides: TGTGCCAGCAGCCAAAGCGCGGGAGCGTGGACCGGGGAGCTGTTTTTT.

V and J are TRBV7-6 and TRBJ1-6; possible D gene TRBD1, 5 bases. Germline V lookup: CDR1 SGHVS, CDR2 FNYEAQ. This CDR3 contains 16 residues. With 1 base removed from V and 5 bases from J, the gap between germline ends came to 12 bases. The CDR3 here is CASSLEVQGNNSPLHF. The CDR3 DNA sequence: TGTGCCAGCAGCTTAGAGGTCCAGGGAAATAATTCACCCCTCCACTTT.

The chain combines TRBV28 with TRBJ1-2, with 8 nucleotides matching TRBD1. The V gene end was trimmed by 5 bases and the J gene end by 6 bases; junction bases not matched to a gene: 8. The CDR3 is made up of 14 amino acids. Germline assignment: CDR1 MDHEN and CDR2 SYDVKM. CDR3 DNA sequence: TGTGCCAGCAGTCCTGGACAGGGTCGTAATGGCTACACCTTC. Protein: CASSPGQGRNGYTF.

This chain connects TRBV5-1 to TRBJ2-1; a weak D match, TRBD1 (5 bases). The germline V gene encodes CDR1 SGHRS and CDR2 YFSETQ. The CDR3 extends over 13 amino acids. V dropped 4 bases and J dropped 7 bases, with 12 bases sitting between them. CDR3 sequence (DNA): TGCGCCAGCAGCGGGCTGGGGCGGAATGAGCAGTTCTTC. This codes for CASSGLGRNEQFF. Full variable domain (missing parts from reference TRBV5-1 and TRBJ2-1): KAGVTQTPRYLIKTRGQQVTLSCSPISGHRSVSWYQQTPGQGLQFLFEYFSETQRNKGNFPGRFSGRQFSNSRSEMNVSTLELGDSALYLCASSGLGRNEQFFGPGTRLTVL.

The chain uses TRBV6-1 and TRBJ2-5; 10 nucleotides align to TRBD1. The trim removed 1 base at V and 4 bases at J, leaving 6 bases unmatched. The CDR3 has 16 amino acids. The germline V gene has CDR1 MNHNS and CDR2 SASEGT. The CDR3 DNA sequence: TGTGCCAGCAGTGAAGAGGGGACAGGGGAGATAGAGACCCAGTACTTC. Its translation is CASSEEGTGEIETQYF.

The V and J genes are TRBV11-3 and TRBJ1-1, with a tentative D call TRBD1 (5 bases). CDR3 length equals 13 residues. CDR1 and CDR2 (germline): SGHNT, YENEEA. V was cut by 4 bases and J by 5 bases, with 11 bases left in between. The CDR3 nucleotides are TGTGCCAGCAGCTCGCGGGGCCGAACTGAAGCTTTCTTT. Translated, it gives CASSSRGRTEAFF.

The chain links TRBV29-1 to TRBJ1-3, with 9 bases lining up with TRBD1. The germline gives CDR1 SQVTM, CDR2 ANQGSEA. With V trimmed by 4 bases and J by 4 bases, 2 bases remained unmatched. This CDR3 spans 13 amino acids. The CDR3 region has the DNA TGCAGCGTTGCCGGGACAGGGGGAAACACCATATATTTT. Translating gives CSVAGTGGNTIYF. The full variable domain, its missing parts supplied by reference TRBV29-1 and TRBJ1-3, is SAVISQKPSRDICQRGTSLTIQCQVDSQVTMMFWYRQQPGQSLTLIATANQGSEATYESGFVIDKFPISRPNLTFSTLTVSNMSPEDSSIYLCSVAGTGGNTIYFGEGSWLTVV.

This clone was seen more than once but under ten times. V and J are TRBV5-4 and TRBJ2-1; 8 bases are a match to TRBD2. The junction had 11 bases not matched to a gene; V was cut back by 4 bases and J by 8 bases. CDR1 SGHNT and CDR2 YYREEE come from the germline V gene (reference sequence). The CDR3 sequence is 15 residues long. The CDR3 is CASSPGLVGLDEQFF. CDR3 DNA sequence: TGTGCCAGCAGCCCGGGACTAGTGGGGCTCGATGAGCAGTTCTTC.

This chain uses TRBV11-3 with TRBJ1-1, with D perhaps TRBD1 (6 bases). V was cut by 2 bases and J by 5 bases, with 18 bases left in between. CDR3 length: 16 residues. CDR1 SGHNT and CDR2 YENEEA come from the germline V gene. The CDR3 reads CASSLLPQGKETEAFF. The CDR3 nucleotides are TGTGCCAGCAGCTTACTACCACAGGGAAAGGAAACTGAAGCTTTCTTT. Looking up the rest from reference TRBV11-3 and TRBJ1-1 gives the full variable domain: EAGVVQSPRYKIIEKKQPVAFWCNPISGHNTLYWYLQNLGQGPELLIRYENEEAVDDSQLPKDRFSAERLKGVDSTLKIQPAELGDSAVYLCASSLLPQGKETEAFFGQGTRLTVV.

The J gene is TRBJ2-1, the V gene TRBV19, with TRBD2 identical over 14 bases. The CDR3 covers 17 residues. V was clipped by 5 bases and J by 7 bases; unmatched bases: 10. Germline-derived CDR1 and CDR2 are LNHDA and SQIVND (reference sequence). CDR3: CASSRSGTSGSDNEQFF. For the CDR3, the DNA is TGTGCCAGTAGTCGATCCGGGACTAGCGGGAGCGATAATGAGCAGTTCTTC.

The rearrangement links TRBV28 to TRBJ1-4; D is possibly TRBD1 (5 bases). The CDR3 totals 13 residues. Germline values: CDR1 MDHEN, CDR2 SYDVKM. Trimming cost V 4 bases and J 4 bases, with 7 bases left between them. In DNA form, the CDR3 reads TGTGCCAGCAGTTCGGGACTTAATGAAAAACTGTTTTTT. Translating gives CASSSGLNEKLFF.

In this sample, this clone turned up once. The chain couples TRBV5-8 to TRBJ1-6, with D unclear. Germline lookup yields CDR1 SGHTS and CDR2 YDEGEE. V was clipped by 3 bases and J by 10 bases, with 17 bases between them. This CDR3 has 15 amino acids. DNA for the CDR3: TGTGCCAGCAGCTGGTACCCGGGCCGCGGGTCACCCCTCCACTTT. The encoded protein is CASSWYPGRGSPLHF.

CDR3 coding DNA: TGTGCCAGCAGTCGCGGGTCGGACCACTACGAGCAGTACTTC. Its translation is CASSRGSDHYEQYF. The chain couples TRBV28 to TRBJ2-7, with D possibly TRBD2 on 5 matching bases. The germline gives CDR1 MDHEN, CDR2 SYDVKM. CDR3 length: 14 residues. The V and J ends lost 5 bases and 3 bases respectively, with 14 bases between them.

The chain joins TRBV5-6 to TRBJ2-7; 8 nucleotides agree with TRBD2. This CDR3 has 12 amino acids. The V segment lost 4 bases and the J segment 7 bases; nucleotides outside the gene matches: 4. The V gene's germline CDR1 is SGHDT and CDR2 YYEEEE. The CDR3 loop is CASSHTSGEQYF. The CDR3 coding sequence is TGTGCCAGCAGCCACACTAGCGGTGAGCAGTACTTC.

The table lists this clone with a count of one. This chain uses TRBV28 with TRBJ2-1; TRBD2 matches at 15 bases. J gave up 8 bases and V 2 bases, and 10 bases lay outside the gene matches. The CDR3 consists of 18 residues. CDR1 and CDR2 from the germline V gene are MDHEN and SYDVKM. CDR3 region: CASSLRRSGLAGGHEQFF. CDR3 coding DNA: TGTGCCAGCAGTTTACGACGTAGCGGACTAGCGGGAGGGCATGAGCAGTTCTTC. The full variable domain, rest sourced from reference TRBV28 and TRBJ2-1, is DVKVTQSSRYLVKRTGEKVFLECVQDMDHENMFWYRQDPGLGLRLIYFSYDVKMKEKGDIPEGYSVSREKKERFSLILESASTNQTSMYLCASSLRRSGLAGGHEQFFGPGTRLTVL.

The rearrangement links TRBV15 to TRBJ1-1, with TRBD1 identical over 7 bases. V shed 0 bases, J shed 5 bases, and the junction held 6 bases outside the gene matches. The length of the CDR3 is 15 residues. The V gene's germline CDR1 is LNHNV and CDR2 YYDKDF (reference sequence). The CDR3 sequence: CATSRDRQGGTEAFF. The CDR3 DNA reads TGTGCCACCAGCAGAGATAGGCAGGGGGGTACTGAAGCTTTCTTT.